These T cell receptor beta chains were read from a single sample in a study of blood T cell repertoires in COVID-19. Profiled with immunoSEQ multiplex PCR; TCRdb holds only in-frame clones, not every one. The sample has almost 50,000 clones, approximately 70% seen once. The sequencing input was peripheral blood. The receptor set was obtained from a woman in her 70s with acute or convalescent COVID-19. Both conserved end residues are part of each CDR3. A D gene is named only where the DNA matches it firmly. Clone size is not always given. Where it is, it says once, few, many or a class for expanded clones.

size,D,V,J,DNA,CDR3
few,NA,TRBV9,TRBJ2-3,TGTGCCAGCAGCGTAGGGGTTAGCGACTTCACAGATACGCAGTATTTT,CASSVGVSDFTDTQYF
many,NA,TRBV28,TRBJ2-7,TGTGCCAGCAGTACACACTACGAGCAGTACTTC,CASSTHYEQYF
once,NA,TRBV5-1,TRBJ2-2,TGCGCCAGCAGCTTGGTGGTTACTCCCGGGGAGCTGTTTTTT,CASSLVVTPGELFF
NA,NA,TRBV4-1,TRBJ1-3,TGCGCCAGCAGCCAAGGGGGGGTCTCTGGAAACACCATATATTTT,CASSQGGVSGNTIYF
once,TRBD1,TRBV29-1,TRBJ1-1,TGCAGCGTGATTGGACAGGGGGTGACTGAAGCTTTCTTT,CSVIGQGVTEAFF
NA,TRBD1,TRBV30,TRBJ1-1,TGTGCCTGGAGTCGGGACAGGTTGAACACTGAAGCTTTCTTT,CAWSRDRLNTEAFF
NA,NA,TRBV30,TRBJ2-7,TGTGCCTGGAGTGTAAACAGGAGCTCCTACGAGCAGTACTTC,CAWSVNRSSYEQYF
NA,NA,TRBV30,TRBJ2-1,TGTGCCTGGACTCAGGACAGTCCGTACAATGAGCAGTTCTTC,CAWTQDSPYNEQFF
NA,TRBD1,TRBV11-3,TRBJ1-6,TGTGCCAGCAGCTCAGACAGGGGGAGATTGTCCTATAATTCACCCCTCCACTTT,CASSSDRGRLSYNSPLHF
NA,NA,TRBV28,TRBJ2-1,TGTGCCAGCATTTCACAAGCGGAAAATGAGCAGTTCTTC,CASISQAENEQFF
NA,TRBD1,TRBV24-1,TRBJ2-7,TGTGCCACCAGTGATGGGACAGGGCTCGAGCAGTACTTC,CATSDGTGLEQYF
few,NA,TRBV7-3,TRBJ2-5,TGTGCCCGTGTGAGGGAAGAGACCCAGTACTTC,CARVREETQYF
NA,NA,TRBV28,TRBJ1-4,TGTGCCAGCAGTTTCCCCGGGAATGAAAAACTGTTTTTT,CASSFPGNEKLFF
NA,NA,TRBV7-9,TRBJ1-1,TGTGCCAGCAGCTCAGACGGGCGCAGGGTTAACACTGAAGCTTTCTTT,CASSSDGRRVNTEAFF